The 26 T cell receptor beta chains below come from one sample, sequenced in a study of shared clonotypes between healthy human individuals (dated by TCRdb to 2020 to 2022). The protocol used for the library was the immunoSEQ multiplex PCR assay. Sourced from immuneACCESS, this table was stored by TCRdb with only in-frame sequences that have V and J called. A share of the clones is absent; for the studies checked, an unresolved V gene accounts for under half, and the remainder has no known explanation. The sample table shows around 2.5 million clones, and 93% are seen once. Jointly, the top ten make up approximately 0.36% of the sample. The sample taken for sequencing was naive CD4+ T cells from PBMCs. This specimen's cell subset or site label, per the study, means: CD45RA+ positively selected. These receptors were collected from a man younger than 30 in good health. Some clones in this sample may be carry-over from other donors' samples.

The chain links TRBV4-1 to TRBJ2-4; D may be TRBD2 (5 bases). This CDR3 contains 18 residues. Germline values: CDR1 MGHRA, CDR2 YSYEKL. Trimming left V 5 bases short and J 0 bases short, with 20 bases between. CDR3 region: CASSDPNRLTLAKNIQYF. Written as DNA, the CDR3 is TGCGCCAGCAGCGATCCGAACCGACTAACCCTAGCCAAAAACATTCAGTACTTC.

The V gene is TRBV14, the J gene TRBJ2-1; 13 bases are shared with TRBD2. V was clipped by 4 bases and J by 12 bases; unmatched bases: 9. Germline assignment: CDR1 SGHDN and CDR2 FVKESK. CDR3 size: 15 residues. The CDR3 region has the DNA TGTGCCAGCAGCCCGGGACTAGCGGGAATCACAGTGCAGTTCTTC. Translation gives CASSPGLAGITVQFF.

The chain has TRBV7-8 and TRBJ2-3, with a tentative D call TRBD1 (6 bases). CDR1 is SGHVS and CDR2 is FQNEAQ in the germline V gene. This CDR3 spans 13 amino acids. The V and J ends lost 6 bases and 8 bases respectively, with 15 bases between them. This chain's CDR3 is CASRGAGSGTQYF. CDR3 DNA: TGTGCCAGCAGGGGGGCAGGGTCCGGTACGCAGTATTTT.

The chain combines TRBV6-6 with TRBJ1-5, with a possible D match to TRBD1 (5 bases). The length of the CDR3 is 14 residues. CDR1 is MNHNY, CDR2 SVGAGI, per germline (reference sequence). V shed 4 bases and J shed 3 bases, with 10 bases lying between them. The DNA of the CDR3 is TGTGCCAGCAGTTCATGGGGCATCAATCAGCCCCAGCATTTT. It is translated as CASSSWGINQPQHF.

V gene TRBV1 combines with J gene TRBJ2-1; the DNA was not used to check the table's D call, TRBD2. TRBV1 is shown as a pseudogene. This CDR3 comprises 17 residues. For the CDR3, the DNA is TGCACCAGCAGCCAGCCACCGGGACTAGCTGGGCGTGGTGAGCAGTTCTTC. This sequence encodes CTSSQPPGLAGRGEQFF.

About this clone: Other DNA sequences in the sample encode the same CDR3. This rearrangement joins TRBV11-2 to TRBJ1-3; no definite D call. CDR3 length equals 14 residues. Germline V gene data show CDR1 as SGHAT and CDR2 as FQNNGV. Trimming left V 4 bases short and J 0 bases short, with 7 bases between. CDR3 nucleotides: TGTGCCAGCAGCTCGGGCCTCTCTGGAAACACCATATATTTT. Amino acid sequence: CASSSGLSGNTIYF.

This rearrangement joins TRBV7-3 to TRBJ1-1; tentative D call: TRBD1 (6 bases). Trimming removed 0 bases at V and 5 bases at J, with 16 bases between. This CDR3 contains 16 residues. The germline V gene encodes CDR1 SGHTA and CDR2 FQGTGA. CDR3 in DNA: TGTGCCAGCAGCTTAACATCGGGTGCAGGGGAGACTGAAGCTTTCTTT. It encodes CASSLTSGAGETEAFF.

The chain uses TRBV5-1 and TRBJ2-1; D is undetermined. V lost 1 base and J 2 bases, leaving 10 bases between the germline ends. Germline V gives CDR1 SGHRS, CDR2 YFSETQ. This CDR3 is 15 amino acids long. The CDR3 region is CASSLTTAAYNEQFF. Here the CDR3 DNA reads TGCGCCAGCAGCTTGACTACCGCCGCCTACAATGAGCAGTTCTTC.

The chain uses TRBV19 and TRBJ2-3; no reliable D call. The V gene lost 3 bases and the J gene lost 3 bases, with 10 bases spanning the gap. CDR1 and CDR2 (germline): LNHDA, SQIVND (reference sequence). The CDR3 spans 14 residues. CDR3 region: CASSIPLGTDTQYF. The DNA for the CDR3 is TGTGCCAGTAGTATCCCCTTGGGTACAGATACGCAGTATTTT.

The table lists this clone with a few counts. This sequence joins TRBV7-9 and TRBJ1-2; possibly TRBD1 for D (6 bases). CDR1 SEHNR and CDR2 FQNEAQ come from the germline V gene (reference sequence). This CDR3 has 17 residues. V was cut by 7 bases and J by 8 bases, with 29 bases left in between. DNA for the CDR3: TGTGCCAGCAACCCGGCCGTGGCAGGGGATGTGGTAAAGGGCTACACCTTC. Its protein product is CASNPAVAGDVVKGYTF.

This chain links TRBV5-1 with TRBJ2-3; 7 bases are a match to TRBD2. Trimming removed 2 bases from V and 2 bases from J; junction bases left unmatched: 11. Germline lookup yields CDR1 SGHRS and CDR2 YFSETQ. The CDR3 loop spans 17 amino acids. The CDR3: CASSLGPTSSSTDTQYF. The CDR3 DNA sequence: TGCGCCAGCAGCTTAGGTCCGACTAGCTCATCCACAGATACGCAGTATTTT.

As concerns this clone: The sample carries other DNA sequences with the same CDR3. V usage is TRBV5-4 and J usage is TRBJ2-3, with 12 bases matching TRBD2. The CDR3 is 16 amino acids. With V trimmed by 4 bases and J by 0 bases, 3 bases remained unmatched. The germline gives CDR1 SGHNT, CDR2 YYREEE (reference sequence). The CDR3 nucleotides read TGTGCCAGCAGCCCCGGACTAGCGGGAAGCACAGATACGCAGTATTTT. The encoded protein is CASSPGLAGSTDTQYF.

J is TRBJ2-4 and V is TRBV10-3, with D tentatively TRBD2 (5 bases). Germline V gene lookup returns CDR1 ENHRY and CDR2 SYGVKD. The V and J ends lost 6 bases and 0 bases respectively, with 9 bases between them. The CDR3 totals 14 residues. CDR3 nucleotides: TGTGCCATCAGCCGGGGATTAGCCAAAAACATTCAGTACTTC. It encodes CAISRGLAKNIQYF.

The V gene is TRBV10-3, the J gene TRBJ1-1; possibly TRBD1 for D (6 bases). The CDR3 has 15 amino acids. V was cut by 3 bases and J by 1 base, with 12 bases left in between. Germline V gives CDR1 ENHRY, CDR2 SYGVKD. CDR3 protein: CAISEIGGPNTEAFF. The CDR3 DNA sequence: TGTGCCATCAGTGAAATCGGGGGGCCGAACACTGAAGCTTTCTTT.

The chain carries TRBV9 and TRBJ1-3; weak D call: TRBD1 (6 bases). The CDR3 is made up of 16 amino acids. V gave up 4 bases and J gave up 0 bases, with 14 bases separating them. Germline-derived CDR1 and CDR2 are SGDLS and YYNGEE. The CDR3 protein is CASSFPGALSGNTIYF. The CDR3 nucleotides are TGTGCCAGCAGCTTCCCAGGGGCCCTCTCTGGAAACACCATATATTTT.

The gene calls are TRBV19 and TRBJ1-5; TRBD1 is a possible D gene (5 bases). The CDR3 has 13 amino acids. Germline CDR1 is LNHDA and CDR2 is SQIVND (reference sequence). The V end was cut by 9 bases, the J end by 5 bases, with 14 bases between. The CDR3 bases are TGTGCCAGAGTAGGGGTGCCCTATCAGCCCCAGCATTTT. The encoded protein is CARVGVPYQPQHF.

V and J are TRBV27 and TRBJ2-3, with 11 bases fitting TRBD1. The germline V gene encodes CDR1 MNHEY and CDR2 SMNVEV (reference sequence). V gave up 7 bases and J gave up 5 bases; unmatched junction bases: 11. CDR3 length equals 16 residues. The CDR3: CASTSPRTGGIDTQYF. As DNA, the CDR3 is TGTGCCAGCACCTCCCCCCGGACAGGGGGCATAGATACGCAGTATTTT.

As to this clone: The sample contains more than one DNA sequence encoding this CDR3. This chain connects TRBV18 to TRBJ2-1; D might be TRBD1 or TRBD2, each matching 5 bases. This CDR3 spans 15 amino acids. Per germline, CDR1 KGHSH and CDR2 LQKENI. The V gene lost 2 bases and the J gene lost 1 base, with 9 bases spanning the gap. The CDR3 region is CASSPTGLSYNEQFF. CDR3 DNA: TGTGCCAGCTCACCAACGGGGCTTTCCTACAATGAGCAGTTCTTC.

The chain carries TRBV5-6 and TRBJ1-4; no reliable D call. Per the germline V gene, CDR1 is SGHDT and CDR2 is YYEEEE. The length of the CDR3 is 14 residues. Trimming removed 5 bases at V and 0 bases at J, with 8 bases between. DNA for the CDR3: TGTGCCAGCAGTGTCGGAGCAACTAATGAAAAACTGTTTTTT. This translates into CASSVGATNEKLFF. Complete variable domain (other parts from reference TRBV5-6 and TRBJ1-4): DAGVTQSPTHLIKTRGQQVTLRCSPKSGHDTVSWYQQALGQGPQFIFQYYEEEERQRGNFPDRFSGHQFPNYSSELNVNALLLGDSALYLCASSVGATNEKLFFGSGTQLSVL.

This chain links TRBV6-5 with TRBJ1-4; D is undetermined. Trimming removed 0 bases from V and 7 bases from J, with 12 bases in between. This CDR3 is built from 15 residues. The germline V gene has CDR1 MNHEY and CDR2 SVGAGI. The CDR3 sequence is CASSYSAKGGEKLFF. CDR3 DNA sequence: TGTGCCAGCAGTTACTCTGCCAAGGGTGGTGAAAAACTGTTTTTT.

This clone was seen a single time. This sample includes further DNA sequences coding for the same CDR3. V usage is TRBV5-1 and J usage is TRBJ1-2, with 9 bases lining up with TRBD1. Germline lookup yields CDR1 SGHRS and CDR2 YFSETQ. This CDR3 is built from 13 residues. The V gene end was trimmed by 2 bases and the J gene end by 7 bases; junction bases not matched to a gene: 3. DNA for the CDR3: TGCGCCAGCAGCTTTGGGACAGGGAGTGGCTACACCTTC. As protein: CASSFGTGSGYTF.

The CDR3 region has the DNA TGTGCCAGCAGTACGGACAGGGGGGATACGCAGTATTTT. Protein: CASSTDRGDTQYF. J is TRBJ2-3 and V is TRBV28; 10 nucleotides line up with TRBD1. The germline V gene encodes CDR1 MDHEN and CDR2 SYDVKM. V was clipped by 5 bases and J by 6 bases; unmatched bases: 2. This CDR3 comprises 13 residues.

This clone appeared once. The CDR3: CASSGHSAGAGGYTF. Written as DNA, the CDR3 is TGTGCCAGTAGTGGTCACTCAGCAGGGGCTGGTGGCTACACCTTC. V usage is TRBV19 and J usage is TRBJ1-2, with D perhaps matching TRBD1 (6 bases). Deletions cut 5 bases from V and 7 bases from J, with 20 bases between. CDR1 and CDR2 from the germline V gene are LNHDA and SQIVND (reference sequence). This CDR3 is 15 amino acids long. Full variable domain (rest looked up from reference TRBV19 and TRBJ1-2): DGGITQSPKYLFRKEGQNVTLSCEQNLNHDAMYWYRQDPGQGLRLIYYSQIVNDFQKGDIAEGYSVSREKKESFPLTVTSAQKNPTAFYLCASSGHSAGAGGYTFGSGTRLTVV.

The rearrangement links TRBV11-3 to TRBJ1-1; 7 positions match TRBD1. Germline lookup yields CDR1 SGHNT and CDR2 YENEEA. Trimming at V came to 5 bases and at J to 8 bases, leaving 5 bases not matched to a gene. The CDR3 runs 12 residues. CDR3 sequence: CASSTRTGEAFF. The CDR3 nucleotides are TGTGCCAGCAGCACGCGGACAGGAGAAGCTTTCTTT.

This sequence joins TRBV5-8 and TRBJ1-4, with D possibly TRBD1 on 5 matching bases. V was shortened by 3 bases and J by 2 bases, with 8 bases between the two germline ends. There are 14 residues in the CDR3. Per germline, CDR1 SGHTS and CDR2 YDEGEE. CDR3 sequence reads: CASSWDGTNEKLFF. The CDR3 DNA reads TGTGCCAGCAGCTGGGACGGTACTAATGAAAAACTGTTTTTT. The variable domain in full, with the rest retrieved from reference TRBV5-8 and TRBJ1-4, is EAGVTQSPTHLIKTRGQQATLRCSPISGHTSVYWYQQALGLGLQFLLWYDEGEERNRGNFPPRFSGRQFPNYSSELNVNALELEDSALYLCASSWDGTNEKLFFGSGTQLSVL.

The rearrangement joins TRBV30 to TRBJ2-7, with TRBD1 identical over 9 bases. Germline CDR1 reads GTSNPN; CDR2 reads SVGIG (reference sequence). CDR3 length equals 12 residues. With 2 bases clipped from V and 9 bases from J, the junction kept 5 bases outside the gene matches. CDR3 sequence: CAWSRTGVPQYF. The DNA of the CDR3 is TGTGCCTGGAGTAGGACAGGGGTACCGCAGTACTTC.